This is a list of T cell receptor beta chains from one sample in a study of untreated major depressive disorder. TCRdb's copy holds only in-frame clones and misses some; the assay was immunoSEQ multiplex PCR. Altogether about 18,000 clones are present, under 90% being singletons, with the ten largest covering roughly 0.82%. Sequencing was done on a sample of CD4+ T cells from PBMCs. These receptors came from a woman aged 25 to 39 in good health. Both conserved end residues are part of each CDR3. A D gene is named only where the DNA matches it firmly. Clone sizes are given selectively: once, few, many, or a class where the clone is expanded.

d_gene | j_gene | abundance | v_gene | CDR3aa | CDR3nt
NA | TRBJ1-3 | once | TRBV10-3 | CAILRQAPSGNTIYF | TGTGCCATCCTTCGACAGGCCCCCTCTGGAAACACCATATATTTT
TRBD2 | TRBJ2-5 | once | TRBV5-4 | CASSLELAGGETQYF | TGTGCCAGCAGCTTGGAACTAGCGGGAGGAGAGACCCAGTACTTC
NA | TRBJ1-2 | NA | TRBV28 | CASRSRDFYYGYTF | TGTGCCAGCAGGTCCCGGGACTTCTACTATGGCTACACCTTC
NA | TRBJ2-3 | NA | TRBV7-9 | CAATGQTSTDTQYF | TGTGCCGCAACAGGGCAGACGAGCACAGATACGCAGTATTTT
TRBD2 | TRBJ2-7 | NA | TRBV9 | CASSVFATSGYEQYF | TGTGCCAGCAGCGTATTCGCGACTAGCGGCTACGAGCAGTACTTC
NA | TRBJ2-1 | NA | TRBV10-3 | CAISGRGNEQFF | TGTGCCATCAGTGGGAGGGGAAATGAGCAGTTCTTC
TRBD1 | TRBJ1-1 | medium-sized | TRBV9 | CASSVAQGGTEAFF | TGTGCCAGCAGCGTAGCACAGGGGGGCACTGAAGCTTTCTTT
NA | TRBJ2-7 | NA | TRBV5-1 | CASSREGQKYEQYF | TGCGCCAGCAGTAGAGAGGGACAAAAATACGAGCAGTACTTC
NA | TRBJ2-7 | NA | TRBV5-8 | CASSLKAGFRAYEQYF | TGTGCCAGCAGCTTGAAGGCCGGATTTCGCGCCTACGAGCAGTACTTC
NA | TRBJ1-1 | NA | TRBV30 | CAWRGGNWAEAFF | TGTGCCTGGCGGGGGGGGAATTGGGCTGAAGCTTTCTTT
NA | TRBJ2-7 | NA | TRBV7-6 | CASSLTRDSYEQYF | TGTGCCAGCAGCCTAACCAGGGACTCCTACGAGCAGTACTTC
NA | TRBJ2-2 | NA | TRBV7-9 | CASSLTPGELFF | TGTGCCAGCAGCTTAACTCCCGGGGAGCTGTTTTTT
TRBD1 | TRBJ2-3 | NA | TRBV7-2 | CASSRGQGGTDTQYF | TGTGCCAGCAGCAGAGGACAGGGAGGCACAGATACGCAGTATTTT
TRBD1 | TRBJ1-2 | NA | TRBV19 | CASRWVDRAEGYTF | TGTGCCAGTCGATGGGTCGACAGGGCGGAAGGCTACACCTTC
TRBD2 | TRBJ2-5 | NA | TRBV30 | CAWSRTSHQTQYF | TGTGCCTGGAGTCGGACTAGCCACCAGACCCAGTACTTC
NA | TRBJ2-1 | once | TRBV9 | CASSARGSFAGVDEQFF | TGTGCCAGCAGCGCACGGGGTTCATTTGCAGGGGTCGATGAGCAGTTCTTC
NA | TRBJ2-3 | NA | TRBV5-1 | CASRLAHLGQYF | TGCGCCAGCAGACTGGCCCACCTTGGGCAGTATTTT
NA | TRBJ1-4 | NA | TRBV28 | CASSLWGASNEKLFF | TGTGCCAGCAGTTTATGGGGGGCGAGTAATGAAAAACTGTTTTTT
TRBD1 | TRBJ1-1 | NA | TRBV30 | CAWSTGAYLAFF | TGTGCCTGGAGTACAGGGGCTTATTTGGCTTTCTTT
NA | TRBJ2-7 | NA | TRBV2 | CASSARRPESYEQYF | TGTGCCAGCAGTGCGAGGCGTCCGGAATCCTACGAGCAGTACTTC
NA | TRBJ2-5 | NA | TRBV7-2 | CASGEILARDSGTQYF | TGTGCCAGCGGGGAGATTCTAGCGAGAGACTCGGGGACCCAGTACTTC
NA | TRBJ2-1 | NA | TRBV5-6 | CASSRDGVNEQFF | TGTGCCAGCAGCCGGGACGGGGTAAATGAGCAGTTCTTC
TRBD1 | TRBJ2-7 | NA | TRBV6-6 | CASSVSGTGTYEQYF | TGTGCCAGCAGTGTCTCCGGGACAGGGACCTACGAGCAGTACTTC
NA | TRBJ2-1 | NA | TRBV15 | CATSREPGPERNEQFF | TGTGCCACCAGCAGAGAACCTGGGCCCGAGAGGAATGAGCAGTTCTTC
TRBD2 | TRBJ2-2 | NA | TRBV5-4 | CASSSPGLAGITGELFF | TGTGCCAGCAGCTCACCGGGACTAGCGGGGATTACCGGGGAGCTGTTTTTT
NA | TRBJ2-7 | NA | TRBV5-1 | CASSLGRETEQYF | TGCGCCAGCAGCTTGGGCAGGGAGACCGAGCAGTACTTC
NA | TRBJ2-3 | NA | TRBV6-1 | CASSVRVLDTQYF | TGTGCCAGCAGTGTCAGAGTCCTGGATACGCAGTATTTT
TRBD2 | TRBJ2-7 | NA | TRBV28 | CASSLYTDPRLAYF | TGTGCCAGCAGTTTATATACCGACCCTAGACTAGCGTACTTC
NA | TRBJ2-2 | NA | TRBV5-1 | CASRGGSSTGELFF | TGCGCCAGCAGGGGGGGAAGTTCCACCGGGGAGCTGTTTTTT
NA | TRBJ1-2 | NA | TRBV10-2 | CASRGDGYTF | TGCGCCAGCAGGGGGGATGGCTACACCTTC
NA | TRBJ2-2 | NA | TRBV28 | CAGLANTGELFF | TGTGCCGGACTCGCGAACACCGGGGAGCTGTTTTTT
TRBD2 | TRBJ2-5 | NA | TRBV7-6 | CASSFRARGIQETQYF | TGTGCCAGCAGCTTCCGGGCGCGGGGGATCCAAGAGACCCAGTACTTC
NA | TRBJ2-7 | NA | TRBV4-3 | CASSQVRGTYEQYF | TGCGCCAGCAGCCAGGTGAGGGGGACCTACGAGCAGTACTTC
TRBD2 | TRBJ2-5 | NA | TRBV5-1 | CASSLAGLRETQYF | TGCGCCAGCAGCTTGGCGGGACTAAGAGAGACCCAGTACTTC
NA | TRBJ2-6 | NA | TRBV7-3 | CASSTGPISGANVLTF | TGTGCCAGCAGCACGGGACCGATCTCTGGGGCCAACGTCCTGACTTTC
TRBD2 | TRBJ2-7 | NA | TRBV2 | CASSEARASGRYEQYF | TGTGCCAGCAGTGAAGCGAGGGCTAGCGGGAGATACGAGCAGTACTTC
TRBD1 | TRBJ1-2 | NA | TRBV2 | CASSEGQILGYTF | TGTGCCAGCAGTGAGGGACAGATACTTGGCTACACCTTC
NA | TRBJ2-1 | NA | TRBV19 | CASSIARASGYEQFF | TGTGCCAGTAGTATCGCCAGGGCCTCCGGGTATGAGCAGTTCTTC
NA | TRBJ1-6 | NA | TRBV4-1 | CASSQDEATRSSPLHF | TGCGCCAGCAGCCAAGATGAGGCCACTAGAAGTTCACCCCTCCACTTT
TRBD2 | TRBJ2-7 | NA | TRBV7-2 | CASSSGGSSYEQYF | TGTGCCAGCAGCTCGGGCGGGAGCTCCTACGAGCAGTACTTC
NA | TRBJ1-4 | NA | TRBV5-6 | CASSPRRRGVEKLFF | TGTGCCAGCAGCCCCAGACGGAGGGGGGTTGAAAAACTGTTTTTT
TRBD2 | TRBJ2-2 | NA | TRBV10-2 | CASRGLAALTNTGELFF | TGCGCCAGCAGAGGACTAGCGGCCCTTACGAACACCGGGGAGCTGTTTTTT
NA | TRBJ1-2 | NA | TRBV7-2 | CASSLDGLSGYTF | TGTGCCAGCAGCTTAGACGGGCTTAGTGGCTACACCTTC
NA | TRBJ1-4 | NA | TRBV6-6 | CASSSPTVTNEKLFF | TGTGCCAGCAGTAGCCCGACAGTAACTAATGAAAAACTGTTTTTT
TRBD1 | TRBJ1-2 | medium-sized | TRBV20-1 | CSADQGDGYTF | TGCAGTGCTGATCAGGGGGATGGCTACACCTTC
NA | TRBJ2-2 | NA | TRBV9 | CASSPTPGSYTGELFF | TGTGCCAGCAGCCCCACTCCTGGCTCCTACACCGGGGAGCTGTTTTTT
NA | TRBJ1-1 | NA | TRBV4-3 | CASSNNKNTEAFF | TGCGCCAGCAGCAACAACAAGAACACTGAAGCTTTCTTT
TRBD1 | TRBJ2-6 | NA | TRBV7-2 | CASSYRGLRTLGANVLTF | TGTGCCAGCAGCTACAGGGGGTTAAGGACTCTGGGGGCCAACGTCCTGACTTTC